Below, 14 T cell receptor beta chains from the same sample are listed, as sequenced in a study of cytomegalovirus exposure and HLA in healthy donors. Vbeta (60) and Jbeta (13) primers were used in the PCR. Here immunoSEQ multiplex PCR was the method, and the copy in TCRdb shows in-frame clones only, minus some. Found here are roughly 190,000 clones, approximately 86% of them singletons; the top ten hold 1.5% to 2%. Sequencing was done on a sample of PBMCs. The receptor set was obtained from a woman in her late teens or twenties in good health and CMV-seronegative.

DNA of the CDR3: TGCAGTGTAGAGGGAAATGGCTACACCTTC. This translates into CSVEGNGYTF. V usage is TRBV20-1 and J usage is TRBJ1-2; D not certain. CDR1 DFQATT and CDR2 SNEGSKA come from the germline V gene (reference sequence). V lost 7 bases, J lost 6 bases, and 9 bases lay in between. This CDR3 is 10 amino acids long.

The V and J genes are TRBV28 and TRBJ2-2; unclear D gene. CDR1 MDHEN and CDR2 SYDVKM come from the germline V gene. Trimming pared 3 bases from V and 7 bases from J, leaving 15 bases between. The CDR3 sequence is 15 residues long. The CDR3 coding sequence is TGTGCCAGCAGTTTCGACCCTACAGTTTTCGGGGAGCTGTTTTTT. This gives the protein CASSFDPTVFGELFF.

CDR3 residues: CASSLGLGWGGEQYF. CDR3 nucleotide sequence: TGTGCCAGCAGCTTAGGATTAGGGTGGGGGGGCGAGCAGTACTTC. The rearrangement links TRBV7-2 to TRBJ2-7; 7 nucleotides line up with TRBD2. Unmatched junction bases numbered 9, after V lost 1 base and J lost 6 bases. The germline gives CDR1 SGHTA, CDR2 FQGNSA. CDR3 size: 15 residues.

The chain combines TRBV6-5 with TRBJ2-1; D is unclear. Per the germline V gene, CDR1 is MNHEY and CDR2 is SVGAGI. V gave up 0 bases and J gave up 6 bases, with 12 bases separating them. CDR3 length: 15 amino acids. Here the CDR3 reads CASSYSVLPGNEQFF. As DNA, the CDR3 is TGTGCCAGCAGTTACTCGGTACTACCCGGCAATGAGCAGTTCTTC.

V usage is TRBV2 and J usage is TRBJ1-4; 7 bases align to TRBD1. V trimming: 6 bases; J trimming: 3 bases; junction bases outside the gene matches: 1. The CDR3 runs to 13 residues. Germline V CDR1 and CDR2: SNHLY, FYNNEI. This CDR3 is CASRQGANEKLFF. The CDR3 coding sequence is TGTGCCAGCAGGCAGGGGGCTAATGAAAAACTGTTTTTT.

The CDR3 here is CASSLDGGYTEAFF. DNA of the CDR3: TGCGCCAGCAGCTTGGACGGGGGTTACACTGAAGCTTTCTTT. The genes are TRBV5-1 and TRBJ1-1; D might be TRBD1 (5 bases). Trimming took off 0 bases at V and 3 bases at J, with 9 bases between the two ends. Germline V gives CDR1 SGHRS, CDR2 YFSETQ. This CDR3 comprises 14 residues.

This chain joins TRBV6-5 and TRBJ2-7; 8 bases agree with TRBD2. CDR3 size: 13 residues. The V and J ends lost 10 bases and 5 bases, in that order; junction bases with no gene match: 10. Germline CDR1 and CDR2: MNHEY and SVGAGI. DNA for the CDR3: TGTGCCACTACGGGGGGGTCCCGTCACGAGCAGTACTTC. Residues: CATTGGSRHEQYF.

The genes are TRBV5-1 and TRBJ2-7; D perhaps matches TRBD1 (8 bases). Trimming left V 0 bases short and J 3 bases short, with 13 bases between. Germline assignment: CDR1 SGHRS and CDR2 YFSETQ. The CDR3 is 15 residues long. The CDR3, as DNA: TGCGCCAGCAGCTTGGAACAGGGGGGGAACTACGAGCAGTACTTC. It codes for CASSLEQGGNYEQYF.

The genes are TRBV2 and TRBJ1-1, with D unresolved. The CDR3 is 12 amino acids. V lost 10 bases and J lost 0, with 9 bases in between. CDR1 is SNHLY and CDR2 is FYNNEI in the germline V gene. The CDR3, as DNA: TGTGCCATAGGAGGGCTGAACACTGAAGCTTTCTTT. This codes for CAIGGLNTEAFF. Full variable domain (remainder filled in from reference TRBV2 and TRBJ1-1): EPEVTQTPSHQVTQMGQEVILRCVPISNHLYFYWYRQILGQKVEFLVSFYNNEISEKSEIFDDQFSVERPDGSNFTLKIRSTKLEDSAMYFCAIGGLNTEAFFGQGTRLTVV.

V and J are TRBV6-1 and TRBJ1-2, with D perhaps TRBD1 (5 bases). This CDR3 has 13 amino acids. Looked up from germline, CDR1 is MNHNS and CDR2 is SASEGT. V was cut by 5 bases and J by 7 bases, with 14 bases left in between. The CDR3 reads CASSYPRQGGYTF. The CDR3, as DNA: TGTGCCAGCAGTTATCCTCGGCAGGGTGGCTACACCTTC.

The chain employs TRBV27 and TRBJ1-2; D may be TRBD1 (5 bases). Trimming removed 5 bases from V and 8 bases from J, with 15 bases in between. The germline V gene encodes CDR1 MNHEY and CDR2 SMNVEV (reference sequence). The CDR3 extends over 13 amino acids. The CDR3 DNA reads as TGTGCCAGCAGTGCCAGGGAAGGATGGGGCTACACCTTC. Translated: CASSAREGWGYTF.

In its sample, this clone was seen once. The chain combines TRBV15 with TRBJ2-7; no firm D call. Germline assignment: CDR1 LNHNV and CDR2 YYDKDF (reference sequence). The CDR3 contains 13 residues. V was clipped by 4 bases and J by 3 bases, with 10 bases between them. CDR3: CATSIDPLYEQYF. DNA of the CDR3: TGTGCCACCAGCATAGACCCCCTCTACGAGCAGTACTTC.

In its sample, this clone was seen once. The chain employs TRBV19 and TRBJ2-7; maybe TRBD1 (5 bases). The germline CDR1 and CDR2 sequences are LNHDA and SQIVND (reference sequence). V was trimmed by 4 bases and J by 2 bases, leaving 9 bases between them. The CDR3 has 13 amino acids. CDR3 amino acids: CASSTDSPYEQYF. The CDR3 DNA reads TGTGCCAGTAGTACCGACAGCCCCTACGAGCAGTACTTC.

The chain couples TRBV28 to TRBJ1-6, with 7 bases lining up with TRBD1. CDR1 and CDR2 from the germline V gene are MDHEN and SYDVKM. The CDR3 has 15 amino acids. Trimming removed 5 bases from V and 7 bases from J; junction bases left unmatched: 8. CDR3 residues: CASSLTTGRNSPLHF. The CDR3 bases are TGTGCCAGCAGTCTAACGACAGGGCGGAATTCACCCCTCCACTTT.